Below are 21 T cell receptor beta chains sequenced from a single sample in a study of PD-1 blockade in classical Hodgkin lymphoma. Repertoires were generated with immunoSEQ multiplex PCR, while TCRdb's copy carries only in-frame clones and drops some. Seen here are 17,000 or so clones, approximately 86% observed once, and the top ten hold about 4%. The time point was: newly diagnosed, previously untreated cHL patient sample. Sequenced input: peripheral blood mononuclear cells (PBMCs). Receptor source: a human donor with classical Hodgkin lymphoma.

This clone was found once. V gene TRBV7-9 combines with J gene TRBJ1-1; unclear D gene. V was cut by 1 base and J by 0 bases, with 3 bases left in between. The length of the CDR3 is 13 residues. From germline, CDR1 is SEHNR and CDR2 FQNEAQ (reference sequence). This CDR3 is CASSLDLNTEAFF. CDR3 DNA sequence: TGTGCCAGCAGCTTAGATCTGAACACTGAAGCTTTCTTT.

V and J are TRBV6-6 and TRBJ2-7; maybe TRBD2 (5 bases). Germline V CDR1 and CDR2: MNHNY, SVGAGI (reference sequence). CDR3 length equals 14 residues. The V end lost 6 bases, the J end lost 6 bases, and 18 bases lay between the germline ends. This CDR3 is CASSILVPPSEQYF. In DNA form, the CDR3 reads TGTGCCAGCAGCATACTAGTTCCCCCTTCCGAGCAGTACTTC.

The J gene is TRBJ1-2, the V gene TRBV7-9, with D maybe TRBD1 (6 bases). CDR1 and CDR2 from the germline V gene are SEHNR and FQNEAQ (reference sequence). This CDR3 region has 13 residues. V was cut by 1 base and J by 8 bases, with 11 bases left in between. CDR3 protein: CASSLVRGSGYTF. The CDR3 region has the DNA TGTGCCAGCAGCTTAGTAAGGGGGAGCGGCTACACCTTC.

This clone was seen a handful of times. The chain couples TRBV7-2 to TRBJ2-1, with TRBD2 identical over 11 bases. J gave up 0 bases and V 7 bases, and 2 bases lay outside the gene matches. Looked up from germline, CDR1 is SGHTA and CDR2 is FQGNSA. The CDR3 totals 15 residues. Written as DNA, the CDR3 is TGTGCCAGCACTAGCGGGAGGTCCTCCTACAATGAGCAGTTCTTC. Its translation is CASTSGRSSYNEQFF.

The chain employs TRBV5-5 and TRBJ1-2; D unresolved. CDR1 and CDR2 from the germline V gene are SGHKS and YYEKEE (reference sequence). There are 13 residues in the CDR3. V was cut by 0 bases and J by 2 bases, with 5 bases left in between. The CDR3 region has the DNA TGTGCCAGCAGCTTGGGGCCCAACTATGGCTACACCTTC. Its translation is CASSLGPNYGYTF.

V and J are TRBV7-9 and TRBJ1-1; D gene uncertain. From germline, CDR1 is SEHNR and CDR2 FQNEAQ (reference sequence). The CDR3 consists of 11 residues. Trimming pared 8 bases from V and 1 base from J, leaving 5 bases between. The CDR3 reads CASQENTEAFF. The CDR3 nucleotides are TGTGCCAGCCAGGAGAACACTGAAGCTTTCTTT. Complete variable domain (other parts from reference TRBV7-9 and TRBJ1-1): DTGVSQNPRHKITKRGQNVTFRCDPISEHNRLYWYRQTLGQGPEFLTYFQNEAQLEKSRLLSDRFSAERPKGSFSTLEIQRTEQGDSAMYLCASQENTEAFFGQGTRLTVV.

The genes are TRBV29-1 and TRBJ1-2; no reliable D call. Germline values: CDR1 SQVTM, CDR2 ANQGSEA. The CDR3 is 14 amino acids. V was clipped by 0 bases and J by 3 bases, with 11 bases between them. The DNA for the CDR3 is TGCAGCGTTGAAGACGGGAAGGGAGACTATGGCTACACCTTC. It is translated as CSVEDGKGDYGYTF.

This clone showed up just once. The V gene is TRBV21-1, the J gene TRBJ2-4; the D call TRBD2 from the table was never checked on the DNA. TRBV21-1 is described as a pseudogene. The CDR3 sequence is 18 residues long. CDR3 region: CASSKAGTSGSDKNIQYF. The CDR3 region has the DNA TGTGCCAGCAGCAAAGCAGGGACTAGCGGGAGCGACAAAAACATTCAGTACTTC.

This clone showed up just once. The chain employs TRBV5-1 and TRBJ2-1, with 7 bases identical to TRBD2. Germline V gene sequence: CDR1 SGHRS, CDR2 YFSETQ. V shed 2 bases, J shed 0 bases, and the junction held 2 bases outside the gene matches. The CDR3 is 15 residues long. CDR3 loop: CASSLAGLSYNEQFF. The DNA for the CDR3 is TGCGCCAGCAGCTTAGCGGGACTCTCCTACAATGAGCAGTTCTTC.

The chain has TRBV6-5 and TRBJ2-5, with 7 nucleotides matching TRBD1. The CDR3 runs 15 residues. Losses at the gene ends were 2 bases for V and 2 bases for J; bases not matched to a gene: 5. Germline CDR1 is MNHEY and CDR2 is SVGAGI. This CDR3 is CASSYPTGIQETQYF. CDR3 DNA: TGTGCCAGCAGTTACCCGACAGGGATACAAGAGACCCAGTACTTC.

This clone was observed a single time. This rearrangement joins TRBV7-2 to TRBJ2-7, with 13 nucleotides matching TRBD2. Germline V lookup: CDR1 SGHTA, CDR2 FQGNSA. CDR3 length: 17 residues. J gave up 4 bases and V 4 bases, and 10 bases lay outside the gene matches. The CDR3 DNA sequence: TGTGCCAGCAGCTCAAGGACTAGCGGGAGAGGGAGTTACGAGCAGTACTTC. It encodes CASSSRTSGRGSYEQYF.

This chain uses TRBV6-6 with TRBJ2-6; D gene ambiguous. The germline V gene encodes CDR1 MNHNY and CDR2 SVGAGI (reference sequence). This CDR3 has 16 amino acids. Deletions cut 0 bases from V and 0 bases from J, with 6 bases between. CDR3 protein: CASSYSTASGANVLTF. DNA of the CDR3: TGTGCCAGCAGTTACTCGACCGCCTCTGGGGCCAACGTCCTGACTTTC.

The V gene is TRBV2, the J gene TRBJ2-5, with D perhaps TRBD2 (5 bases). In germline, CDR1 is SNHLY, CDR2 FYNNEI. This CDR3 is 15 amino acids long. The V gene lost 6 bases and the J gene lost 5 bases, with 19 bases spanning the gap. The CDR3 loop is CASRRAGLSPETQYF. CDR3 nucleotides: TGTGCCAGCAGGAGGGCAGGACTTAGCCCCGAGACCCAGTACTTC.

The V and J genes are TRBV7-2 and TRBJ1-1; 11 nucleotides match TRBD1. This CDR3 region has 14 residues. Germline values: CDR1 SGHTA, CDR2 FQGNSA. Trimming took 8 bases from V and 5 from J; bases not matched to a gene: 7. DNA for the CDR3: TGTGCCAGCCGACCCTGGGACAGGGGGACTGAAGCTTTCTTT. It encodes CASRPWDRGTEAFF.

The gene calls are TRBV28 and TRBJ2-1; tentative D call: TRBD1 (6 bases). Trimming stripped 3 bases from V and 7 bases from J, with 25 bases between. Germline CDR1 reads MDHEN; CDR2 reads SYDVKM. The CDR3 length is 18 residues. The CDR3 sequence is CASSFPQNRDGDRNEQFF. The CDR3 DNA reads as TGTGCCAGCAGTTTCCCCCAAAACAGGGACGGGGATAGGAATGAGCAGTTCTTC.

This chain links TRBV4-3 with TRBJ1-4; D gene ambiguous. Looked up from germline, CDR1 is LGHNA and CDR2 is YSLEER. V was trimmed by 0 bases and J by 5 bases, leaving 10 bases between them. The length of the CDR3 is 15 residues. CDR3 protein: CASSQEPGPNEKLFF. CDR3 coding DNA: TGCGCCAGCAGCCAAGAGCCAGGTCCCAATGAAAAACTGTTTTTT.

The V and J genes are TRBV6-1 and TRBJ2-1, with TRBD2 matching 8 bases. Trimming removed 6 bases from V and 9 bases from J; junction bases left unmatched: 7. CDR1 is MNHNS, CDR2 SASEGT, per germline. The CDR3 covers 13 residues. The CDR3, as DNA: TGTGCCAGCAGGCGGGGGGAGGTAAGTGAGCAGTTCTTC. This sequence encodes CASRRGEVSEQFF.

The chain is built from TRBV30 and TRBJ2-2; D perhaps matches TRBD1 (6 bases). Germline V gene sequence: CDR1 GTSNPN, CDR2 SVGIG (reference sequence). V was trimmed by 0 bases and J by 3 bases, leaving 17 bases between them. The CDR3 totals 17 residues. Here the CDR3 reads CAWSVGRTGYHTGELFF. The CDR3 coding sequence is TGTGCCTGGAGTGTGGGTAGAACAGGGTATCACACCGGGGAGCTGTTTTTT. Variable domain in full (rest from reference TRBV30 and TRBJ2-2): SQTIHQWPATLVQPVGSPLSLECTVEGTSNPNLYWYRQAAGRGLQLLFYSVGIGQISSEVPQNLSASRPQDRQFILSSKKLLLSDSGFYLCAWSVGRTGYHTGELFFGEGSRLTVL.

The gene calls are TRBV11-3 and TRBJ2-7; D call uncertain. The germline V gene has CDR1 SGHNT and CDR2 YENEEA. Trimming removed 0 bases at V and 0 bases at J, with 6 bases between. The CDR3 covers 14 residues. The CDR3 reads CASSLDTASYEQYF. Here the CDR3 DNA reads TGTGCCAGCAGCTTAGATACAGCCTCCTACGAGCAGTACTTC.

CDR3 in DNA: TGTGCCAGCAGCTTGGTGGGCAGCAATCAGCCCCAGCATTTT. Translation: CASSLVGSNQPQHF. The V gene is TRBV5-4, the J gene TRBJ1-5; no definite D call. Germline CDR1 is SGHNT and CDR2 is YYREEE (reference sequence). Trimming cost V 0 bases and J 1 base, with 5 bases left between them. The CDR3 covers 14 residues.

This clone was counted between two and nine times. The chain employs TRBV27 and TRBJ2-2; D may be TRBD2 (6 bases). Trimming removed 3 bases from V and 4 bases from J, with 15 bases in between. This CDR3 comprises 16 residues. Per the germline V gene, CDR1 is MNHEY and CDR2 is SMNVEV (reference sequence). The CDR3 bases are TGTGCCAGCAGTTTGAGGGGAGGAGGGATCACCGGGGAGCTGTTTTTT. The encoded protein is CASSLRGGGITGELFF.